The 9 T cell receptor beta chains below were found in one sample sequenced in a study of cytomegalovirus exposure and HLA in healthy donors. TCRdb's table, derived via immunoSEQ multiplex PCR, lists solely in-frame clones and lacks some. The profile covers about 130,000 clones, with roughly 91% appearing a single time and about 3.7% taken by the ten largest. Specimen: PBMCs. The receptors stem from a man younger than 40 in good health and CMV-seronegative.

The chain has TRBV4-1 and TRBJ1-6, with D maybe TRBD1 (6 bases). Trimming left V 2 bases short and J 13 bases short, with 12 bases between. Germline V CDR1 and CDR2: MGHRA, YSYEKL. This CDR3 is built from 13 residues. The CDR3 loop is CASSQPGQRPLHF. The CDR3 nucleotides read TGCGCCAGCAGCCAACCGGGACAACGGCCCCTCCACTTT.

The chain is built from TRBV4-1 and TRBJ1-5; 7 bases are a match to TRBD1. There are 14 residues in the CDR3. Germline trimming cut 4 bases from V and 7 bases from J; bases unmatched to any gene: 7. In germline, CDR1 is MGHRA, CDR2 YSYEKL. Written as DNA, the CDR3 is TGCGCCAGCAGCCCTGACAGGGTTCGGCAGCCCCAGCATTTT. Its translation: CASSPDRVRQPQHF.

This clone is a singleton in its sample. Here the CDR3 DNA reads TGTGCCAGCAGCCCCGGGCAGGGTGGAGCTTTCTTT. Protein product: CASSPGQGGAFF. This chain links TRBV9 with TRBJ1-1; D perhaps matches TRBD1 (5 bases). V dropped 4 bases and J dropped 10 bases, with 14 bases sitting between them. Looked up from germline, CDR1 is SGDLS and CDR2 is YYNGEE. This CDR3 is built from 12 residues.

The chain combines TRBV5-6 with TRBJ2-3, with 7 nucleotides matching TRBD1. Germline V gives CDR1 SGHDT, CDR2 YYEEEE. The V segment lost 4 bases and the J segment 0 bases; nucleotides outside the gene matches: 8. This CDR3 has 16 residues. The CDR3 region is CASSPRQGWSTDTQYF. The CDR3 nucleotides read TGTGCCAGCAGCCCCCGACAGGGTTGGAGCACAGATACGCAGTATTTT. The full variable domain, in which reference TRBV5-6 and TRBJ2-3 provide the parts outside the CDR3, is DAGVTQSPTHLIKTRGQQVTLRCSPKSGHDTVSWYQQALGQGPQFIFQYYEEEERQRGNFPDRFSGHQFPNYSSELNVNALLLGDSALYLCASSPRQGWSTDTQYFGPGTRLTVL.

This chain connects TRBV4-1 to TRBJ2-2, with 13 bases aligning to TRBD2. The CDR3 loop spans 18 amino acids. Germline V gives CDR1 MGHRA, CDR2 YSYEKL. V was clipped by 4 bases and J by 6 bases; unmatched bases: 11. CDR3 sequence (DNA): TGCGCCAGCAGCCGTACCGCTTCCGGGACTAGCGGGGCCGGGGAGCTGTTTTTT. Translating it yields CASSRTASGTSGAGELFF.

This chain uses TRBV7-9 with TRBJ2-7, with D hard to call. The germline V gene has CDR1 SEHNR and CDR2 FQNEAQ (reference sequence). This CDR3 comprises 14 residues. V lost 3 bases to trimming and J lost 2 bases, with 11 bases between them. The CDR3 nucleotides read TGTGCCAGCAGCTTTTCCGGGTCCCCCTACGAGCAGTACTTC. Protein: CASSFSGSPYEQYF.

The chain combines TRBV11-2 with TRBJ1-6; D remains ambiguous. The CDR3 runs 19 residues. Per the germline V gene, CDR1 is SGHAT and CDR2 is FQNNGV. The V gene lost 2 bases and the J gene lost 0 bases, with 17 bases spanning the gap. The CDR3 coding sequence is TGTGCCAGCAGCTTACTCCAGTACTCACACAGCTCCTATAATTCACCCCTCCACTTT. Its protein product is CASSLLQYSHSSYNSPLHF.

Only a few counts were recorded for this clone. The V call is TRBV4-1, the J call TRBJ1-1; 8 bases map to TRBD1. The CDR3 extends over 14 amino acids. J lost 5 bases, V lost 5 bases, and 7 bases had no gene match. CDR1 is MGHRA and CDR2 is YSYEKL in the germline V gene. In DNA, the CDR3 is TGCGCCAGCAGCTCCTCAGGGGGCGGTACTGAAGCTTTCTTT. Protein sequence: CASSSSGGGTEAFF.

The rearrangement joins TRBV27 to TRBJ1-4; D remains ambiguous. V lost 1 base to trimming and J lost 7 bases, with 7 bases between them. The CDR3 is 13 amino acids. Per germline, CDR1 MNHEY and CDR2 SMNVEV (reference sequence). DNA for the CDR3: TGTGCCAGCAGTTTATTAGGAGGTGAAAAACTGTTTTTT. Its translation is CASSLLGGEKLFF. Variable domain in full (rest from reference TRBV27 and TRBJ1-4): EAQVTQNPRYLITVTGKKLTVTCSQNMNHEYMSWYRQDPGLGLRQIYYSMNVEVTDKGDVPEGYKVSRKEKRNFPLILESPSPNQTSLYFCASSLLGGEKLFFGSGTQLSVL.